The 7 T cell receptor beta chains below all came from one sample that was sequenced in a study of shared clonotypes between healthy human individuals. The repertoire was sequenced with immunoSEQ multiplex PCR; TCRdb's copy has only in-frame clones and lacks some. This table has 2 million to 2.5 million clones, approximately 93% appearing once. The material sequenced was naive CD4+ T cells from PBMCs. As for subset: CD45RA+ positively selected. The source is a man between 18 and 35 years old in good health. Some clones in this sample may be carry-over from other donors' samples.

Turning to this clone: Without the conserved terminal phenylalanine or tryptophan, this CDR3 likely stems from a read error. The chain has TRBV7-6 and TRBJ1-1, with a possible D match to TRBD1 (6 bases). The CDR3 covers 16 residues. CDR1 is SGHVS, CDR2 FNYEAQ, per germline. V was pared by 0 bases and J by 1 base, with 12 bases between. CDR3 sequence: CASSLAPGHPNTEAFL. The CDR3, as DNA: TGTGCCAGCAGCTTAGCTCCGGGACATCCGAACACTGAAGCTTTCCTT.

About this clone itself: The sample carries other DNA sequences with the same CDR3. CDR3 amino acids: CASSPGGNYGYTF. The CDR3 coding sequence is TGTGCCAGCTCACCAGGGGGCAACTATGGCTACACCTTC. The chain employs TRBV18 and TRBJ1-2; the D gene is possibly TRBD1 (6 bases). The ends were cut back, 2 bases at V and 2 bases at J, with 6 bases in the middle. Germline V lookup: CDR1 KGHSH, CDR2 LQKENI. This CDR3 spans 13 amino acids.

V usage is TRBV27 and J usage is TRBJ2-2; D gene uncertain. The ends were cut back, 0 bases at V and 4 bases at J, with 9 bases in the middle. This CDR3 region has 15 residues. CDR1 and CDR2 from the germline V gene are MNHEY and SMNVEV (reference sequence). The CDR3 reads CASSLSGFLTGELFF. CDR3 nucleotides: TGTGCCAGCAGTTTATCTGGGTTCCTCACCGGGGAGCTGTTTTTT.

The chain combines TRBV5-1 with TRBJ2-1; 7 bases line up with TRBD2. Germline CDR1 is SGHRS and CDR2 is YFSETQ. V lost 1 base to trimming and J lost 0 bases; unmatched junction nucleotides: 7. This CDR3 has 17 amino acids. CDR3 amino acids: CASSLPAGAPSYNEQFF. The CDR3 DNA is TGCGCCAGCAGCTTGCCTGCGGGAGCTCCCTCCTACAATGAGCAGTTCTTC.

Concerning this clone itself: The sample holds other DNA sequences that translate to the same CDR3. The chain has TRBV29-1 and TRBJ2-3; 7 nucleotides line up with TRBD2. CDR1 and CDR2 from the germline V gene are SQVTM and ANQGSEA. The CDR3 sequence is 12 residues long. The junction had 0 bases not matched to a gene; V was cut back by 2 bases and J by 4 bases. CDR3 bases: TGCAGCGTTGAACGGGGGGCAGATACGCAGTATTTT. This gives the protein CSVERGADTQYF.

The chain has TRBV5-1 and TRBJ2-3, with D unclear. Trimming took off 0 bases at V and 3 bases at J, with 11 bases between the two ends. This CDR3 spans 15 amino acids. Germline V gene data show CDR1 as SGHRS and CDR2 as YFSETQ. For the CDR3, the DNA is TGCGCCAGCAGCTTGGAGCCCGTCTTAACAGATACGCAGTATTTT. Translating gives CASSLEPVLTDTQYF. Supplemented by reference TRBV5-1 and TRBJ2-3, the full variable domain reads KAGVTQTPRYLIKTRGQQVTLSCSPISGHRSVSWYQQTPGQGLQFLFEYFSETQRNKGNFPGRFSGRQFSNSRSEMNVSTLELGDSALYLCASSLEPVLTDTQYFGPGTRLTVL.

This sequence joins TRBV6-1 and TRBJ2-3; D gene uncertain. CDR1 and CDR2 from the germline V gene are MNHNS and SASEGT. CDR3 length: 13 amino acids. V was clipped by 5 bases and J by 2 bases, with 8 bases between them. DNA for the CDR3: TGTGCCAGCAGTTCCCGTCCCACAGATACGCAGTATTTT. Its protein is CASSSRPTDTQYF.